The sequence of this T cell receptor beta chain was determined in a study of cytomegalovirus exposure and HLA in healthy donors. Study context: Early released data comprised around 80 million unique TCRs from HLA-typed donors. Regarding the study as a whole: Associated with cytomegalovirus, according to the listing, were 170 or so TCR beta chains. On later analysis, the bulk of CMV-associated TCR beta chains appeared to be HLA-restricted. TRBV6-2, TRBV6-3 and some other V segments were unresolvable in 87-base-pair reads.

CDR1 MDHEN and CDR2 SYDVKM come from the germline V gene. J was trimmed by 6 bases and V by 4 bases; bases with no gene match: 6. The CDR3 covers 14 residues. PCR used 60 Vbeta primers and 13 Jbeta primers. TCRdb's copy holds only in-frame clones and misses some; the assay was immunoSEQ multiplex PCR. The repertoire holds some 130,000 clones, with roughly 79% as singletons. This clone has only one observation. Antigen specificity is unknown. V gene TRBV28 combines with J gene TRBJ1-3, with TRBD1 matching over 7 bases. The clonotype was recovered from a man in his late teens or twenties in good health and CMV-seronegative. The specimen was PBMCs. CDR3 in amino acids: CASSSPGQENTIYF. CDR3 bases: TGTGCCAGCAGTTCCCCCGGACAGGAAAACACCATATATTTT.